Presented here are 10 T cell receptor beta chains from one specimen sequenced in a study of T cell clonality in common variable immunodeficiency. Study results and limitations: Fewer deletions and N-nucleotide insertions were reportedly seen in common variable immunodeficiency TCR beta sequences.

Antigen specificity for these receptors is unknown. The data were produced by immunoSEQ multiplex PCR, yet TCRdb's version contains in-frame clones alone and is incomplete. The sample contains around 14,000 clones, none of them singletons. The sample comprised peripheral blood mononuclear cells. The receptors were gathered from a human donor with common variable immunodeficiency.

Comments on this clone: The missing CDR3 end, 3 residues past where the read stops, is filled in from the germline J gene. The gene calls are TRBV5-6 and TRBJ1-4; D is unresolved. The CDR3 has 15 amino acids. Deletions cut 6 bases from V and 2 bases from J, with 14 bases between. The germline V gene has CDR1 SGHDT and CDR2 YYEEEE. The sequenced CDR3 bases are TGTGCCAGCACCTTACTCGGCGGGACTAATGAAAAA. This sequence encodes CASTLLGGTNEK. The whole CDR3 protein reads CASTLLGGTNEKLFF.

Incomplete CDR3 DNA: TGTGCCAGTAGTATAGTGGCCGTACATGAG. It translates to CASSIVAVHE. The CDR3 reads in full as CASSIVAVHEQFF. The chain employs TRBV19 and TRBJ2-1; D gene unclear. The missing CDR3 end, 3 residues past where the read stops, is filled in from the germline J gene. V lost 1 base, J lost 8 bases, and 9 bases lay in between. Germline CDR1 reads LNHDA; CDR2 reads SQIVND (reference sequence). The CDR3 is 13 residues long.

To note about this clone: The CDR3 goes on 3 residues after the read ends, and that part is filled in from the germline J gene. The chain is built from TRBV7-9 and TRBJ2-7; no clear D. Germline CDR1 reads SEHNR; CDR2 reads FQNEAQ (reference sequence). V was cut by 5 bases and J by 3 bases, with 5 bases left in between. This CDR3 has 11 amino acids. CDR3 DNA (partial): TGTGCCAGCAGCGCAGACTACGAG. Its protein is CASSADYE. The entire CDR3 protein reads CASSADYEQYF.

As for this clone: A junction boundary mismatches the germline segment, possibly from a read error. Read coverage stops 3 residues before the CDR3 terminus; the germline J gene supplies the remainder. The chain couples TRBV7-7 to TRBJ2-5; 8 bases agree with TRBD2. The CDR3 sequence is 16 residues long. Germline-derived CDR1 and CDR2 are SSHAT and FNYEAQ (reference sequence). CDR3: CASSLGQTGGQETQYF. The sequenced CDR3 bases are TGTGCTAGCAGCTTAGGACAAACGGGGGGGCAAGAGACC.

The table lists this clone with a few counts. The read ends 3 residues shy of where the CDR3 ends; the end is completed using the germline J gene. This chain joins TRBV19 and TRBJ2-1; 8 nucleotides agree with TRBD1. After removal of 5 bases from V and 0 bases from J, the junction contained 9 bases not matched to a gene. CDR1 is LNHDA and CDR2 is SQIVND in the germline V gene (reference sequence). This CDR3 comprises 17 residues. CDR3 DNA, as far as it was read: TGTGCCAGTAGTCCCTGGAGGGACAGGAGCTCCTACAATGAG. Translated, it gives CASSPWRDRSSYNE. The CDR3 in its entirety is CASSPWRDRSSYNEQFF.

In its sample, this clone was seen a few times. The CDR3 bases that were read are TGTGCCAGCAGGGGACTAGCGGGGGATGAG. Protein: CASRGLAGDE. The whole CDR3 sequence is CASRGLAGDEQFF. The chain employs TRBV11-3 and TRBJ2-1, with 14 bases that match TRBD2. The DNA ends 3 residues before the CDR3 does, and the rest of the CDR3 is filled in from the germline J gene. The CDR3 length is 13 residues. V lost 6 bases, J lost 8 bases, and 0 bases stayed unmatched. The germline CDR1 and CDR2 sequences are SGHNT and YENEEA.

On this clone: In the same sample, other DNA sequences code for this CDR3. CDR3 sequence reads: CASSPSGTVSYEQYF. CDR3 bases read: TGTGCCAGCAGCCCATCCGGGACAGTCTCCTACGAG. The chain links TRBV7-9 to TRBJ2-7, with 7 positions matching TRBD1. The CDR3 extends 3 residues past the end of the read, so its final part is completed from the germline J gene. With V trimmed by 5 bases and J by 0 bases, 7 bases remained unmatched. The CDR3 has 15 residues. Germline loops: CDR1 SEHNR, CDR2 FQNEAQ (reference sequence). Together with reference TRBV7-9 and TRBJ2-7, the CDR3 gives the full variable domain: DTGVSQNPRHKITKRGQNVTFRCDPISEHNRLYWYRQTLGQGPEFLTYFQNEAQLEKSRLLSDRFSAERPKGSFSTLEIQRTEQGDSAMYLCASSPSGTVSYEQYFGPGTRLTVT.

This clone was observed a handful of times. The CDR3 extends 3 residues past the end of the read, so its final part is completed from the germline J gene. The chain joins TRBV19 to TRBJ1-3; D remains unclear. V was pared by 7 bases and J by 4 bases, with 5 bases between. There are 11 residues in the CDR3. CDR1 is LNHDA, CDR2 SQIVND, per germline (reference sequence). This chain's CDR3 is CASISGNTIYF. Incomplete CDR3 DNA: TGTGCCAGTATCTCCGGAAACACC.

There are a few counts of this clone. The CDR3 end is not reached by the read, which stops 3 residues before it; the germline J gene fills it in. The chain links TRBV7-6 to TRBJ2-3; tentatively, D is TRBD2 (5 bases). Trimming left V 4 bases short and J 2 bases short, with 16 bases between. Germline CDR1 and CDR2: SGHVS and FNYEAQ. This CDR3 region has 16 residues. This CDR3 reads CASSSQASRTTDTQYF. The sequenced CDR3 bases are TGTGCCAGCAGCTCCCAGGCTAGCCGAACCACAGATACG.

Concerning this clone: The CDR3 end is not reached by the read, which stops 3 residues before it; the germline J gene fills it in. The V call is TRBV7-2, the J call TRBJ1-1; D gene unclear. Trimming took off 2 bases at V and 5 bases at J, with 9 bases between the two ends. The CDR3 consists of 13 residues. The germline V gene has CDR1 SGHTA and CDR2 FQGNSA. CDR3 DNA (partial): TGTGCCAGCAGCTTACACCAGGCGACTGAA. This translates into CASSLHQATE. The whole CDR3 sequence reads CASSLHQATEAFF.